Sequencing of this T cell receptor beta chain was carried out in a study of T cells in localized non-small cell lung cancer. CDR1 SGHNT and CDR2 YENEEA come from the germline V gene. Deletions cut 0 bases from V and 3 bases from J, with 8 bases between. CDR3 length: 14 residues. Clones were read by immunoSEQ multiplex PCR, and TCRdb kept only the in-frame ones, dropping some. This sample has 4,400 or so clones, with around a third found just once. This clone is medium-sized by share. Its specificity is unknown. Whole-study findings and limits: Longer overall survival was linked to higher blood T cell density. Paired adjacent lung recovered a median approximately 57 of the top 100 tumor clones. Sequencing covered just one tumor region, so heterogeneity cannot be ruled out.

This clonotype was obtained from a male donor older than 55 with stage III lung adenocarcinoma. This chain uses TRBV11-3 with TRBJ1-1; D is unresolved. The material was lung tumor tissue, obtained before any cancer treatment. The CDR3: CASSLDSGYTEAFF. The DNA of the CDR3 is TGTGCCAGCAGCTTAGATAGCGGGTACACTGAAGCTTTCTTT.